This entry features one T cell receptor beta chain sequence. As yet, its antigen is unknown. The data were obtained in a study of blood T cells in healthy people across ages. Study-level information: Template switching retrieved approximately one barcoded beta molecule for each two T cells. Notes on the study in general: While age rose, TCR beta diversity per million T cells dropped in a roughly linear way. Estimates of total diversity, which came from one million sequenced T cells, were considered to be underestimates.

Germline lookup yields CDR1 SEHNR and CDR2 FQNEAQ (reference sequence). CDR3 length equals 17 residues. Trimming cost V 1 base and J 0 bases, with 16 bases left between them. PCR was performed a second time for roughly 7 to 12 cycles using a sample-barcoded 5' primer and a J-beta primer mix. Every cDNA molecule bore a tag from a template-switch adaptor containing 12 random nucleotides. TCRdb re-analysed the 5' RACE reads in MiXCR, keeping a single row per CDR3 protein. Altogether hundreds of thousands of distinct CDR3 sequences are present, around 68% being singletons, with the ten largest covering approximately 30%.

Sequencing was performed on blood. V usage is TRBV7-9 and J usage is TRBJ2-7; D possibly corresponds to TRBD2 (6 bases). The sequence came from a man aged 30 to 39 in good health. The CDR3 DNA is TGTGCCAGCAGCTTAGATGACAACGGGGGAAGCTCCTACGAGCAGTACTTC. Protein: CASSLDDNGGSSYEQYF.